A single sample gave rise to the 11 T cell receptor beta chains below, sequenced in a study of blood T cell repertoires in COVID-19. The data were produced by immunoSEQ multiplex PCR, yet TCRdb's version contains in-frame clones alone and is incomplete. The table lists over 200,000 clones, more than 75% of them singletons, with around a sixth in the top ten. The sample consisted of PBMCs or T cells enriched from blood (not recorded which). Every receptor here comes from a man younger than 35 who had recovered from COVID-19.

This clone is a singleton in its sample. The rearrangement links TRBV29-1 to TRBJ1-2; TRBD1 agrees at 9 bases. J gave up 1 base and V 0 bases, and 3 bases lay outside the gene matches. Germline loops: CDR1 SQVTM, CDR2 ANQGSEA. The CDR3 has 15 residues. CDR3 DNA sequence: TGCAGCGTTGAAGATCGGGGACAGGGTAACTATGGCTACACCTTC. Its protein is CSVEDRGQGNYGYTF.

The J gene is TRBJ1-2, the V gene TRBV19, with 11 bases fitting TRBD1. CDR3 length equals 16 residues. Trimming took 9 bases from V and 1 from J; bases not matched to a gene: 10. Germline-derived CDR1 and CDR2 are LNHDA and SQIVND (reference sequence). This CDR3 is CASSLRGQGVNYGYTF. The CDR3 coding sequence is TGTGCCAGCTCCCTTCGGGGACAGGGGGTTAACTATGGCTACACCTTC.

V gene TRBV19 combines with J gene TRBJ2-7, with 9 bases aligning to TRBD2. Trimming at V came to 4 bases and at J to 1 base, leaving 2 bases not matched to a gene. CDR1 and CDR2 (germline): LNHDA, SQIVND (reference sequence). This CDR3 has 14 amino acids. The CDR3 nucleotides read TGTGCCAGTAGTACTAGCGGGAATTCCTACGAGCAGTACTTC. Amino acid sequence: CASSTSGNSYEQYF.

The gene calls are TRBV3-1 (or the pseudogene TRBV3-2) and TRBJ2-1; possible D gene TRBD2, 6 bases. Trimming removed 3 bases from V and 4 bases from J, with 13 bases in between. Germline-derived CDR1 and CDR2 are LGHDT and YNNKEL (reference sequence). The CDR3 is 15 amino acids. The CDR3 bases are TGTGCCAGCAGCCAGGACGGGGGAGGATACAATGAGCAGTTCTTC. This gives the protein CASSQDGGGYNEQFF.

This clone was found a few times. CDR3 DNA: TGTGCCAGCAGTGAAGCAAGGACAGAATCCTACGAGCAGTACTTC. Protein sequence: CASSEARTESYEQYF. This sequence joins TRBV6-1 and TRBJ2-7; D is possibly TRBD1 (6 bases). The germline V gene has CDR1 MNHNS and CDR2 SASEGT. The CDR3 length is 15 residues. Trimming took off 0 bases at V and 1 base at J, with 10 bases between the two ends.

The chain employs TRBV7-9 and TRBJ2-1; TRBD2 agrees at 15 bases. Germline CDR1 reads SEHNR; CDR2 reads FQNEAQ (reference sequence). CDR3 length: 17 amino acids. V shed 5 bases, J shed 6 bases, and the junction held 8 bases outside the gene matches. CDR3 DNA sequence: TGTGCCAGCAGCACCAGGACTAGCGGGAGGGTCCTCAATGAGCAGTTCTTC. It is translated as CASSTRTSGRVLNEQFF. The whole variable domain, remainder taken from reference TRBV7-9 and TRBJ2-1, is DTGVSQNPRHKITKRGQNVTFRCDPISEHNRLYWYRQTLGQGPEFLTYFQNEAQLEKSRLLSDRFSAERPKGSFSTLEIQRTEQGDSAMYLCASSTRTSGRVLNEQFFGPGTRLTVL.

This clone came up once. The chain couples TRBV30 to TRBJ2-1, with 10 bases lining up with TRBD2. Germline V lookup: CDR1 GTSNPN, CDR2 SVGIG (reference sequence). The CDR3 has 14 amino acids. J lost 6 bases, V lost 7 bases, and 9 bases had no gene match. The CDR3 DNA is TGTGCCTCTAAGTCCCCTAGCGGGAGCAATGAGCAGTTCTTC. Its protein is CASKSPSGSNEQFF.

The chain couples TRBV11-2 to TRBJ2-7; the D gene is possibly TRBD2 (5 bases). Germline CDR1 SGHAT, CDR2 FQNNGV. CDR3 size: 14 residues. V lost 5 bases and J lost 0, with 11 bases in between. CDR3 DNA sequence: TGTGCCAGCAGCCGCAGAGGGTTCTCCTACGAGCAGTACTTC. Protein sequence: CASSRRGFSYEQYF.

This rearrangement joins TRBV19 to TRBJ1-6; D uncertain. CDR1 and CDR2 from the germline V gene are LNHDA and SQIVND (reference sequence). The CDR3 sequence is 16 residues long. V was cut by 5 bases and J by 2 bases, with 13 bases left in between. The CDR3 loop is CASSELSRPYNSPLHF. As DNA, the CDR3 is TGTGCCAGTAGTGAACTGTCTCGTCCCTATAATTCACCCCTCCACTTT.

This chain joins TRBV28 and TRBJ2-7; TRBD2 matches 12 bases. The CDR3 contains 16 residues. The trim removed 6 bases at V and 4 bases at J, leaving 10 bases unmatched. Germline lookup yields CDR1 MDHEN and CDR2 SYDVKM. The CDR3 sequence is CASRSEDGLAGYEQYF. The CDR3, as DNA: TGTGCCAGCAGGAGTGAGGACGGACTAGCGGGGTACGAGCAGTACTTC.

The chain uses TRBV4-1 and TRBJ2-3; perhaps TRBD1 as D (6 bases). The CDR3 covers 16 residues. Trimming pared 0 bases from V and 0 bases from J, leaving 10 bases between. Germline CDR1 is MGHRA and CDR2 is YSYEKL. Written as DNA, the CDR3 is TGCGCCAGCAGCCAAGATGGGACACCTAGCACAGATACGCAGTATTTT. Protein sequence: CASSQDGTPSTDTQYF.